This T cell receptor (beta chain) was identified in a study of T cells in Graves' hyperthyroidism and ophthalmopathy. General study findings and limits: For ophthalmopathy, model prediction preceded onset by a median about 6.4 months.

The PBMCs were taken from around 9 ml of fresh peripheral blood. RNA transcripts gave rise to amplified TCR beta CDR3 regions. The HTBI set primed first-round TCR CDR3 RT-PCR. From the multiplex PCR reads, TCRdb called clonotypes with MiXCR, one entry per CDR3 protein. This table holds about 480,000 distinct CDR3 sequences, under 15% found once. The sample holds a few counts of this clonotype. Antigen unknown. The sample taken for sequencing was blood. The TCR originated in a woman aged 18-29 years with Graves' hyperthyroidism.

This CDR3 reads CASSLSPRVGNTEAFF. For the CDR3, the DNA is TGTGCCAGCAGCTTATCCCCCAGGGTAGGCAACACTGAAGCTTTCTTT. The chain carries TRBV7-3 and TRBJ1-1; TRBD1 is a possible D gene (5 bases). Looked up from germline, CDR1 is SGHTA and CDR2 is FQGTGA. With 2 bases removed from V and 2 bases from J, the gap between germline ends came to 15 bases. CDR3 length equals 16 residues. The variable domain in full, with the rest retrieved from reference TRBV7-3 and TRBJ1-1, is GAGVSQTPSNKVTEKGKYVELRCDPISGHTALYWYRQSLGQGPEFLIYFQGTGAADDSGLPNDRFFAVRPEGSVSTLKIQRTERGDSAVYLCASSLSPRVGNTEAFFGQGTRLTVV.